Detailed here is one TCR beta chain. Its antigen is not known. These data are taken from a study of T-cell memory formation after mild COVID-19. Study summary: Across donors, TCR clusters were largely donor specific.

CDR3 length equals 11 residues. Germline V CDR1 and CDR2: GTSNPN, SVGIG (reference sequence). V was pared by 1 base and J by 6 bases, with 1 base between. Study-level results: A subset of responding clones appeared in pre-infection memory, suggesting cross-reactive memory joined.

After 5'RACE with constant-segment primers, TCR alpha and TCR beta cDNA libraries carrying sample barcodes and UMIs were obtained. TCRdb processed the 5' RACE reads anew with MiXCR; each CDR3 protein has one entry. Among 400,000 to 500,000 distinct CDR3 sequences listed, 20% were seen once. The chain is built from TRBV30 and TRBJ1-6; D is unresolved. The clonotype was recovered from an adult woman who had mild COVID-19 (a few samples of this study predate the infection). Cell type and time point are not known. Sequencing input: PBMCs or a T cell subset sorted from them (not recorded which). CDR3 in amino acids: CAWSANSPLHF. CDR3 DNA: TGTGCCTGGAGTGCTAATTCACCCCTCCACTTT.